This T cell receptor (beta chain) came from a study of T cell responses to AZD1222 COVID-19 vaccine (dated by TCRdb to the early 2020s). Background for the entire study: AZD1222 recipients with second doses at about 4 weeks or about 12 weeks were pooled, because spike-specific TCR depth and breadth did not differ between schedules. TCR sequencing covered over 230 trial participants: around 210 given two doses of AZD1222 and approximately 26 given two doses of MenACWY control vaccine. Trial participants were enrolled into age subgroups of 18-55, 56-69 and 70-plus years, which contained about 150, 27 and 61 TCR-sequenced participants, respectively.

Concerning this clone: It lacks a known antigen. Base qualities are missing; no much larger clone stands one base away.

Including the terminal cysteine and phenylalanine, the CDR3 comprises 12 residues. Only the CDR3 portion is preserved as DNA: 36 bases, with reading frame beginning at the first base. The CDR1 and CDR2 encoded by the germline V gene are SGHNT and YENEEA. Between the V and J ends, shortened by 5 bases and 1 base respectively, the junction contains 4 bases. The CDR3 regions of human TCRbeta chains were analyzed by immunosequencing. Under the source paper's analysis protocol: TCRs in the repertoires were compared against a reference library of SARS-CoV-2-specific TCRs that had been generated with the MIRA antigen-specificity platform. Breadth was defined as the fraction of unique TCRs that were SARS-CoV-2-associated. Depth was defined as the fraction of total T cells that were SARS-CoV-2-associated. Using the MIRA data, each spike-specific TCR was assigned both to the spike region to which the TCR was reactive and to a CD4 or CD8 class. Log10-transformed breadth and depth values were compared by one-way ANOVA with Sidak's multiple comparisons tests. TCRdb limited this immuneACCESS table to in-frame rearrangements with V and J called. A share of clones is missing; checked studies link under half to unresolved V genes, and the rest is unexplained. That table gives V, J and clone size, and the DNA gave D and trimming. The sample has approximately 170,000 clones on record, approximately 90% of them singletons. The leading ten clones occupy 4% to 5.5% of the sample.

The label giving this sample's time point can be read as: baseline before first vaccination. Vaccinee samples came from UK trials COV001 and COV002, including a single-blind randomized controlled phase 2/3 trial of AZD1222 (ChAdOx1 nCoV-19) in healthy adults. For TCRbeta chain sequencing, PBMC samples from trial participants were taken at day 0 and at day 28 after the second dose. Study-level results and caveats: In the small 56-69-year group, the increase in depth fell short of significance, most likely because of low power. Participants were mostly white British, with more females than males. The authors suggested clonal diversity may have been underestimated. Only five or six AZD1222 recipients were SARS-CoV-2 seropositive at baseline, limiting conclusions about previously exposed vaccinees. After two AZD1222 doses, both the breadth and the depth of spike-specific TCRs were significantly higher than at day 0 and than in MenACWY recipients. Because no day 14 peak-response samples were available, the repertoires could be characterized only after the peak T cell response. The whole spike protein was spanned by vaccine-associated CD4 TCRs, and dominant responses were seen in regions 160-218 and 743-854. Nearly half of unique spike-specific TCRs reportedly recognized epitopes outside regions mutated in the B.1.351 and B.1.1.7 variants.

The sequence came from an adult in good health. Recombination connected TRBV11-3 to TRBJ2-3; the D gene is not confidently resolved. This specimen consisted of peripheral blood, obtained on day 0 of AZD1222 vaccination. The DNA sequence is given as TGTGCCAGCAGCGAGGGCACAGATACGCAGTATTTT. Translated, it gives CASSEGTDTQYF.